The 30 T cell receptor beta chains below were found in one sample sequenced in a study of blood T cells in healthy people across ages. For the second PCR, which ran for about 6 to 12 cycles, a sample-barcoded 5' primer and a J-beta primer mix were used. One entry per CDR3 protein results from TCRdb running MiXCR on the 5' RACE reads. The data show under 1 million distinct CDR3 sequences, approximately 48% seen once. The sequenced sample was blood. The receptors come from a man in his 60s in good health.

The chain joins TRBV25-1 to TRBJ1-6; D is perhaps TRBD1 (6 bases). Germline lookup yields CDR1 MGHDK and CDR2 SYGVNS. The CDR3 spans 15 residues. Trimming pared 7 bases from V and 7 bases from J, leaving 17 bases between. In nucleotides, the CDR3 is TGTGCCAGCACCCCTACAGGGATTTTGAATTCACCCCTCCACTTT. This encodes CASTPTGILNSPLHF.

The chain combines TRBV20-1 with TRBJ2-1; the D gene is possibly TRBD2 (7 bases). In germline, CDR1 is DFQATT, CDR2 SNEGSKA (reference sequence). V lost 7 bases and J 8 bases, leaving 18 bases between the germline ends. The CDR3 contains 13 residues. Here the CDR3 reads CSGRRGGGDEQFF. The DNA for the CDR3 is TGCAGTGGGCGAAGAGGGGGGGGTGATGAGCAGTTCTTC.

J is TRBJ2-6 and V is TRBV12-3 or TRBV12-4; TRBD1 might be the D (6 bases). V lost 4 bases to trimming and J lost 0 bases, with 16 bases between them. The CDR3 has 18 amino acids. CDR3: CASSYLPTGNSGANVLTF. Here the CDR3 DNA reads TGTGCCAGCAGTTATCTCCCAACAGGGAACTCTGGGGCCAACGTCCTGACTTTC.

This clonotype has only one observation. V and J are TRBV6-2 or TRBV6-3 and TRBJ2-5, with TRBD1 as a possible D gene (6 bases). V lost 2 bases and J 3 bases, leaving 10 bases between the germline ends. Germline CDR1 and CDR2: MNHEY and SVGEGT. The CDR3 contains 14 residues. CDR3 region: CASSYLRGKETQYF. The CDR3 nucleotides are TGTGCCAGCAGTTACCTCAGGGGAAAAGAGACCCAGTACTTC.

The gene calls are TRBV11-2 and TRBJ2-1, with D hard to call. V was trimmed by 1 base and J by 15 bases, leaving 16 bases between them. Per germline, CDR1 SGHAT and CDR2 FQNNGV. This CDR3 is built from 13 residues. The DNA for the CDR3 is TGTGCCAGCAGCTTAGGGGCCTCTCTCTGGCGGTTCTTC. It translates to CASSLGASLWRFF.

The chain carries TRBV24-1 and TRBJ2-4; D is ambiguous. The J call may not be correct, given that the DNA end is closer to TRBJ2-7. This CDR3 has 12 residues. Germline loops: CDR1 KGHDR, CDR2 SFDVKD. CDR3 nucleotide sequence: TGTGCCACCAGTGCCCCCACTGGCGAGCAGTACTTC. Protein product: CATSAPTGEQYF.

This sequence joins TRBV3-1 and TRBJ1-6; no definite D call. The germline CDR1 and CDR2 sequences are LGHDT and YNNKEL (reference sequence). The CDR3 contains 16 residues. V was cut by 3 bases and J by 0 bases, with 9 bases left in between. Written as DNA, the CDR3 is TGTGCCAGCAGCCACGGCGGGAGCTCCTATAATTCACCCCTCCACTTT. This translates into CASSHGGSSYNSPLHF.

In this sample, this clonotype turned up a few times. V gene TRBV29-1 combines with J gene TRBJ2-1; unclear D gene. The germline V gene has CDR1 SQVTM and CDR2 ANQGSEA. Trimming removed 4 bases from V and 2 bases from J, with 6 bases in between. This CDR3 region has 12 residues. CDR3 protein: CSVAQAYNEQFF. In DNA form, the CDR3 reads TGCAGCGTTGCTCAGGCCTACAATGAGCAGTTCTTC.

V usage is TRBV10-2 and J usage is TRBJ1-1; D gene ambiguous. Per the germline V gene, CDR1 is WSHSY and CDR2 is SAAADI. The CDR3 contains 13 residues. Trimming stripped 4 bases from V and 9 bases from J, with 15 bases between. In nucleotides, the CDR3 is TGCGCCAGCAGTGCAGATGCAAGGCGACAAGCTTTCTTT. Translation: CASSADARRQAFF.

J is TRBJ1-1 and V is TRBV14, with a tentative D call TRBD1 (5 bases). Trimming took 3 bases from V and 1 from J, leaving 18 bases between them. The CDR3 length is 17 residues. Germline-derived CDR1 and CDR2 are SGHDN and FVKESK. The CDR3 DNA is TGTGCCAGCAGCCACTACGCAGGGCCCTTACGGAACACTGAAGCTTTCTTT. Amino acid sequence: CASSHYAGPLRNTEAFF.

This chain links TRBV9 with TRBJ1-2; D unclear. Germline values: CDR1 SGDLS, CDR2 YYNGEE. V shed 1 base and J shed 4 bases, with 14 bases lying between them. The CDR3 runs 15 residues. The CDR3 nucleotides read TGTGCCAGCAGCGTACTTGACATTAGCTCCTATGGCTACACCTTC. Translation: CASSVLDISSYGYTF.

This clonotype was picked up a small number of times. This rearrangement joins TRBV27 to TRBJ2-7; no clear D. The germline CDR1 and CDR2 sequences are MNHEY and SMNVEV (reference sequence). With 5 bases removed from V and 3 bases from J, the gap between germline ends came to 11 bases. CDR3 length: 13 amino acids. CDR3 in DNA: TGTGCCAGCAGTCGATCAGGTCGCTACGAGCAGTACTTC. Protein sequence: CASSRSGRYEQYF.

The rearrangement uses TRBV12-5 and TRBJ2-5; TRBD2 matches 7 bases. Per the germline V gene, CDR1 is LGHNT and CDR2 is FRNRAP. The ends lost 4 bases at V and 5 bases at J; junction bases unmatched: 10. The length of the CDR3 is 15 residues. DNA of the CDR3: TGTGCTAGTGGTTCGCCCGGGGGGATGGGGGAGACCCAGTACTTC. It encodes CASGSPGGMGETQYF.

Only a few counts were recorded for this clonotype. CDR3 in DNA: TGTGCCAGCAGTTACAACACAGTGGGACAGCAAGAGACCCAGTACTTC. Amino acids: CASSYNTVGQQETQYF. The V gene is TRBV6-2 or TRBV6-3, the J gene TRBJ2-5; 7 bases match TRBD1. Germline V gene lookup returns CDR1 MNHEY and CDR2 SVGEGT. CDR3 length equals 16 residues. V shed 2 bases and J 2 bases; nucleotides not matched to a gene: 8.

V usage is TRBV7-2 and J usage is TRBJ2-1, with D tentatively TRBD2 (6 bases). CDR3 length: 15 residues. Germline CDR1 SGHTA, CDR2 FQGNSA. The germline V and J ends were trimmed by 6 bases and 3 bases, with 15 bases remaining between them. The CDR3 is CASRRSGLDYNEQFF. The CDR3 DNA follows: TGTGCCAGCAGGCGTTCGGGACTGGACTACAATGAGCAGTTCTTC.

The chain recombines TRBV5-6 with TRBJ1-2; TRBD1 matches 9 bases. Germline V gene data show CDR1 as SGHDT and CDR2 as YYEEEE. The J segment lost 11 bases and the V segment lost 0 bases, leaving 8 bases of the junction unmatched. The CDR3 contains 14 residues. Here the CDR3 reads CASSLVVTGGAYTF. The CDR3 bases are TGTGCCAGCAGCTTGGTGGTCACAGGGGGCGCATACACCTTC.

The chain is built from TRBV2 and TRBJ2-1; 7 bases map to TRBD2. The DNA end is more similar to TRBJ2-7, so the J call may be wrong. Germline CDR1 reads SNHLY; CDR2 reads FYNNEI. CDR3 size: 15 residues. CDR3 bases: TGTGCCAGCAGGCAATCAGCGGGAACCTACAATGAGCAGTACTTC. Encoded protein: CASRQSAGTYNEQYF.

The V gene is TRBV4-2, the J gene TRBJ2-7, with 9 positions matching TRBD1. J was trimmed by 3 bases and V by 4 bases; bases with no gene match: 16. Germline V lookup: CDR1 LGHNA, CDR2 YNFKEQ. The length of the CDR3 is 18 residues. CDR3 amino acids: CASSLQPRGQGVFYEQYF. CDR3 nucleotide sequence: TGTGCCAGCAGCCTCCAACCTCGGGGACAGGGCGTCTTCTACGAGCAGTACTTC.

The chain carries TRBV5-6 and TRBJ2-2; 10 nucleotides align to TRBD2. CDR1 and CDR2 from the germline V gene are SGHDT and YYEEEE. The V and J ends lost 1 base and 2 bases, in that order; junction bases with no gene match: 5. This CDR3 comprises 17 residues. The chain's CDR3 is CASSLRTSGVNTGELFF. CDR3 DNA: TGTGCCAGCAGCTTGAGGACTAGCGGAGTCAACACCGGGGAGCTGTTTTTT.

A few counts support this clonotype. This chain joins TRBV20-1 and TRBJ1-2; a weak D match, TRBD1 (6 bases). Looked up from germline, CDR1 is DFQATT and CDR2 is SNEGSKA (reference sequence). This CDR3 spans 16 amino acids. The V end lost 5 bases, the J end lost 1 base, and 20 bases lay between the germline ends. The CDR3, as DNA: TGCAGTGCTTCAGGGGCCATTCAAAACTTTAACTATGGCTACACCTTC. This encodes CSASGAIQNFNYGYTF.

The chain recombines TRBV7-8 with TRBJ1-5; no reliable D call. The CDR3 has 15 amino acids. Germline CDR1 SGHVS, CDR2 FQNEAQ. Between the trimmed V and J ends, which lost 3 bases and 5 bases, there was a span of 14 bases. The CDR3 region has the DNA TGTGCCAGCAGCTTGCGGAGTCAGAATGATCAGCCCCAGCATTTT. Translating it yields CASSLRSQNDQPQHF.

This chain links TRBV6-2 or TRBV6-3 with TRBJ2-1; 9 bases agree with TRBD2. V lost 5 bases to trimming and J lost 7 bases; unmatched junction nucleotides: 6. This CDR3 has 14 amino acids. Germline V gives CDR1 MNHEY, CDR2 SVGEGT. The CDR3 coding sequence is TGTGCCAGCAGTCGCGGGGGGGCTTGGAATGAGCAGTTCTTC. This sequence encodes CASSRGGAWNEQFF.

This chain joins TRBV11-1 and TRBJ1-4, with unresolved D. CDR3 size: 14 residues. With 6 bases removed from V and 0 bases from J, the gap between germline ends came to 8 bases. From germline, CDR1 is SGHAT and CDR2 FQDESV (reference sequence). This chain's CDR3 is CASRMDPTNEKLFF. CDR3 nucleotides: TGTGCCAGCAGAATGGACCCAACTAATGAAAAACTGTTTTTT.

As DNA, the CDR3 is TGCAGTGCTAGATCCCGACAGGGGGTAGGGACTGAAGCTTTCTTT. It yields the protein CSARSRQGVGTEAFF. The chain combines TRBV20-1 with TRBJ1-1; TRBD1 matches 9 bases. The J segment lost 5 bases and the V segment lost 2 bases, leaving 9 bases of the junction unmatched. Per the germline V gene, CDR1 is DFQATT and CDR2 is SNEGSKA (reference sequence). This CDR3 has 15 amino acids.

J is TRBJ2-4 and V is TRBV20-1; 8 positions agree with TRBD2. The J call may be faulty, since TRBJ2-7 better matches the DNA end. Germline lookup yields CDR1 DFQATT and CDR2 SNEGSKA (reference sequence). The CDR3 spans 16 residues. The CDR3 reads CSARDGGGLGRYEQYF. CDR3 DNA sequence: TGCAGTGCTAGAGACGGGGGGGGCTTAGGTCGGTACGAGCAGTACTTC.

This chain uses TRBV20-1 with TRBJ2-3, with D perhaps being TRBD1 or TRBD2 (5 bases each). Trimming took off 6 bases at V and 7 bases at J, with 20 bases between the two ends. Per the germline V gene, CDR1 is DFQATT and CDR2 is SNEGSKA (reference sequence). This CDR3 has 14 amino acids. The CDR3: CSAISGTDQYTQYF. The CDR3, as DNA: TGCAGTGCGATATCCGGGACCGATCAATATACGCAGTATTTT.

The chain recombines TRBV6-5 with TRBJ2-5; D not certain. The DNA matches TRBJ2-7 better at its end, which makes the J call doubtful. Germline lookup yields CDR1 MNHEY and CDR2 SVGAGI. There are 15 residues in the CDR3. The CDR3 DNA follows: TGTGCCAGCAGTTACTCGCTGAACCCCCGGGACGAGCAGTACTTC. Protein product: CASSYSLNPRDEQYF.

This clonotype was recorded a few times. The chain has TRBV7-2 and TRBJ2-7; D ambiguous. The CDR3 is 12 residues long. From germline, CDR1 is SGHTA and CDR2 FQGNSA. V gave up 3 bases and J gave up 3 bases, with 6 bases separating them. In nucleotides, the CDR3 is TGTGCCAGCAGCTTCGATTACTACGAGCAGTACTTC. It translates to CASSFDYYEQYF.

The chain has TRBV11-2 and TRBJ2-5, with 11 bases fitting TRBD1. The V gene's germline CDR1 is SGHAT and CDR2 FQNNGV. This CDR3 comprises 17 residues. V trimming: 0 bases; J trimming: 9 bases; junction bases outside the gene matches: 12. The DNA of the CDR3 is TGTGCCAGCAGCTTAGAGGGACAGGGGGTGGAATCGGAGGCCCAGTACTTC. This translates into CASSLEGQGVESEAQYF.

This clonotype was recorded only once. The gene calls are TRBV20-1 and TRBJ2-5; TRBD1 matches at 7 bases. The CDR3 is 14 amino acids. Germline CDR1 reads DFQATT; CDR2 reads SNEGSKA (reference sequence). The J segment lost 3 bases and the V segment lost 0 bases, leaving 4 bases of the junction unmatched. CDR3 region: CSARDWGTEETQYF. The DNA of the CDR3 is TGCAGTGCTAGAGATTGGGGGACAGAAGAGACCCAGTACTTC.